Listed below are T cell receptor beta chains from one sample, sequenced in a study of T cells expressing NK-cell markers. TCRdb reprocessed the 5' RACE reads and stores each CDR3 protein as one record, lacking DNA. This repertoire comprises fewer than 300,000 distinct CDR3 sequences; its ten largest clones make up more than 3.5%. Sequenced sample: blood T cells: a sorted CD56 or NKG2C T cell subset, CD4+ or CD8+ T cells, or bulk PBMC T cells (not recorded which). These TCRs come from a woman between 18 and 70 years old in good health. Both conserved end residues are part of each CDR3.

v_gene,j_gene,CDR3aa
TRBV6-2/TRBV6-3,TRBJ2-1,CASTLAGSSYNEQFF
TRBV5-6,TRBJ2-1,CASSLDLGEEQFF
TRBV12-3/TRBV12-4,TRBJ2-3,CASSLGGGATNTQYF
TRBV6-1,TRBJ1-5,CASSKGIDRHRRQPQHF
TRBV9,TRBJ2-1,CASSAQPFNEQFF
TRBV21-1,TRBJ2-4,CASTEGNLAKNIQYF
TRBV20-1,TRBJ2-7,CSAVDRTYYEQYF
TRBV20-1,TRBJ2-1,CSAGTSGGGEQFF
TRBV4-2,TRBJ2-1,CASSQDVGGRGSFPFYNEQFF
TRBV19,TRBJ1-4,CASTPQSTNEKLFF
TRBV27,TRBJ2-3,CASSFDRDADTQYF
TRBV10-3,TRBJ2-7,CAISDLPGTSGRAKRYEQYF
TRBV10-3,TRBJ2-2,CAISEPSNTGELFF
TRBV4-2,TRBJ2-2,CASSQGSGGGELFF
TRBV7-9,TRBJ2-1,CASQSRGTSSYNEQFF